This TCR beta chain originates from a study of T cells in Graves' hyperthyroidism and ophthalmopathy. Study details: Peripheral blood was drawn at first diagnosis, prior to all treatment.

Regions amplified from RNA transcripts were the TCR beta CDR3 regions. First-round RT-PCR of the TCR CDR3 relied on the HTBI primer set. TCRdb re-called the multiplex PCR reads with MiXCR, one entry per CDR3 protein. Of about 740,000 distinct CDR3 sequences in the sample, 12% to 15% are singletons; the top ten hold about 10%. Study results and limitations: Most thyroid clonotypes expanded above 0.001 appeared in blood too. Ophthalmopathy got predicted by the model a median approximately six months before its onset.

Per germline, CDR1 MNHEY and CDR2 SVGEGT. The trim removed 6 bases at V and 4 bases at J, leaving 12 bases unmatched. The CDR3 consists of 15 residues. Comments on this clonotype: The antigen is not known.

The sequencing sample was made of blood. The sequence derives from a young woman with Graves' hyperthyroidism. J is TRBJ2-7 and V is TRBV6-2 or TRBV6-3, with TRBD2 matching over 7 bases. DNA of the CDR3: TGTGCCAGCAGGTATGGCTCTAGCGGAGGATACGAGCAGTACTTC. It translates to CASRYGSSGGYEQYF.